Shown below are 22 T cell receptor beta chains from a single sample sequenced in a study of blood T cells in healthy people across ages. A sample-barcoded 5' primer and a J-beta primer mix were used in a second PCR of about 7 to 12 cycles. TCRdb redid the calling of the 5' RACE reads with MiXCR, one entry per CDR3 protein. The table records about 640,000 distinct CDR3 sequences, around 54% of them present only once. The material sequenced was blood. The receptors were sampled from a man in his sixties in good health.

This chain links TRBV6-5 with TRBJ1-2; no clear D gene. This CDR3 comprises 14 residues. V dropped 2 bases and J dropped 0 bases, with 7 bases sitting between them. Germline-derived CDR1 and CDR2 are MNHEY and SVGAGI. For the CDR3, the DNA is TGTGCCAGCAGTTACCTACAAACTAACTATGGCTACACCTTC. This codes for CASSYLQTNYGYTF.

This sequence joins TRBV10-3 and TRBJ2-7, with 10 bases that match TRBD1. Germline V gene lookup returns CDR1 ENHRY and CDR2 SYGVKD. This CDR3 spans 15 amino acids. The ends lost 4 bases at V and 3 bases at J; junction bases unmatched: 6. The CDR3 spells CAISGGRDRGYEQYF. CDR3 coding DNA: TGTGCCATCAGTGGGGGACGGGACAGGGGCTACGAGCAGTACTTC.

The rearrangement joins TRBV21-1 to TRBJ2-5; TRBD1 is the table's D call, not checked against the DNA. TRBV21-1 is labeled a pseudogene. This CDR3 region has 15 residues. The CDR3 reads CASSLGQAENETQYF. In DNA, the CDR3 is TGTGCCAGCAGCCTGGGACAGGCAGAGAACGAGACCCAGTACTTC.

This chain uses TRBV29-1 with TRBJ1-1; the D gene is possibly TRBD1 (6 bases). Germline CDR1 reads SQVTM; CDR2 reads ANQGSEA. The CDR3 consists of 14 residues. The V and J ends lost 1 base and 2 bases respectively, with 11 bases between them. The CDR3 region is CSVEAYRVNTEAFF. CDR3 nucleotides: TGCAGCGTTGAAGCGTACAGGGTCAACACTGAAGCTTTCTTT.

This chain joins TRBV25-1 and TRBJ2-1; TRBD2 matches 8 bases. The CDR3 covers 14 residues. Germline-derived CDR1 and CDR2 are MGHDK and SYGVNS. With V trimmed by 10 bases and J by 6 bases, 11 bases remained unmatched. The CDR3 nucleotides are TGTGCCACCCAACCAGCGGGGGTTCGCAATGAGCAGTTCTTC. Its translation: CATQPAGVRNEQFF.

This clonotype came up once. The chain couples TRBV9 to TRBJ1-1; D unclear. This CDR3 region has 13 residues. V was shortened by 3 bases and J by 5 bases, with 11 bases between the two germline ends. CDR1 SGDLS and CDR2 YYNGEE come from the germline V gene. The CDR3 reads CASSGNGGTEAFF. The CDR3 coding sequence is TGTGCCAGCAGCGGAAACGGTGGGACTGAAGCTTTCTTT.

This chain uses TRBV4-1 with TRBJ2-3, with no clear D. The CDR3 is 13 amino acids. Germline CDR1 reads MGHRA; CDR2 reads YSYEKL. V was trimmed by 3 bases and J by 6 bases, leaving 10 bases between them. The CDR3 is CASSQRPADTQYF. The CDR3 bases are TGCGCCAGCAGCCAGCGGCCCGCTGATACGCAGTATTTT.

The chain links TRBV7-2 to TRBJ2-1; TRBD2 agrees at 10 bases. Germline V gives CDR1 SGHTA, CDR2 FQGNSA. The J segment lost 10 bases and the V segment lost 1 base, leaving 10 bases of the junction unmatched. This CDR3 has 16 amino acids. The CDR3 DNA sequence: TGTGCCAGCAGCTTAGATGTTAGCGGGGGGTGGGGGGAGCAGTTCTTC. This encodes CASSLDVSGGWGEQFF.

This chain uses TRBV7-8 with TRBJ2-7; 8 bases are a match to TRBD2. The CDR3 covers 15 residues. Germline loops: CDR1 SGHVS, CDR2 FQNEAQ. With V trimmed by 0 bases and J by 7 bases, 8 bases remained unmatched. CDR3 sequence: CASSLAPRGGPEQYF. The CDR3 nucleotides are TGTGCCAGCAGCTTAGCGCCCCGGGGGGGGCCGGAGCAGTACTTC.

The chain is built from TRBV7-7 and TRBJ2-5; weak D call: TRBD1 (5 bases). Trimming pared 5 bases from V and 2 bases from J, leaving 12 bases between. Germline-derived CDR1 and CDR2 are SSHAT and FNYEAQ (reference sequence). This CDR3 has 14 residues. The DNA for the CDR3 is TGTGCCAGCAGCGCGACAGCAGCACAAGAGACCCAGTACTTC. Its translation: CASSATAAQETQYF.

The gene calls are TRBV2 and TRBJ2-5; D is unclear. This CDR3 is 12 amino acids long. Trimming took off 6 bases at V and 5 bases at J, with 10 bases between the two ends. In germline, CDR1 is SNHLY, CDR2 FYNNEI. The CDR3 protein is CASRVDGETQYF. The CDR3 DNA reads as TGTGCCAGCAGAGTGGACGGCGAGACCCAGTACTTC. The complete variable domain, with remaining parts taken from reference TRBV2 and TRBJ2-5, reads EPEVTQTPSHQVTQMGQEVILRCVPISNHLYFYWYRQILGQKVEFLVSFYNNEISEKSEIFDDQFSVERPDGSNFTLKIRSTKLEDSAMYFCASRVDGETQYFGPGTRLLVL.

There are a few counts of this clonotype. The chain recombines TRBV20-1 with TRBJ2-1; 8 bases are shared with TRBD2. The CDR3 covers 15 residues. With V trimmed by 3 bases and J by 1 base, 5 bases remained unmatched. Germline CDR1 DFQATT, CDR2 SNEGSKA (reference sequence). CDR3: CSARKSGGSYNEQFF. In DNA form, the CDR3 reads TGCAGTGCTAGGAAGAGCGGGGGATCCTACAATGAGCAGTTCTTC.

The chain links TRBV4-2 to TRBJ2-7; D perhaps matches TRBD1 (6 bases). The CDR3 totals 16 residues. V was shortened by 0 bases and J by 3 bases, with 15 bases between the two germline ends. CDR1 LGHNA and CDR2 YNFKEQ come from the germline V gene. The CDR3 nucleotides read TGTGCCAGCAGCCAAGAACCCGGGGACAAGCTCTACGAGCAGTACTTC. As protein: CASSQEPGDKLYEQYF.

The J gene is TRBJ2-7, the V gene TRBV18; no firm D call. Between the trimmed V and J ends, which lost 0 bases and 5 bases, there was a span of 8 bases. The germline gives CDR1 KGHSH, CDR2 LQKENI. This CDR3 is 13 amino acids long. In nucleotides, the CDR3 is TGTGCCAGCTCACCACCGCAACGGGACGAGCAGTACTTC. As protein: CASSPPQRDEQYF. The full variable domain, rest sourced from reference TRBV18 and TRBJ2-7, is NAGVMQNPRHLVRRRGQEARLRCSPMKGHSHVYWYRQLPEEGLKFMVYLQKENIIDESGMPKERFSAEFPKEGPSILRIQQVVRGDSAAYFCASSPPQRDEQYFGPGTRLTVT.

The rearrangement uses TRBV28 and TRBJ1-2; TRBD1 matches at 8 bases. Germline assignment: CDR1 MDHEN and CDR2 SYDVKM. With 7 bases clipped from V and 3 bases from J, the junction kept 13 bases outside the gene matches. The CDR3 totals 16 residues. CDR3 loop: CASIVRGRGDYYGYTF. In nucleotides, the CDR3 is TGTGCCAGCATAGTCAGGGGGCGCGGAGATTACTATGGCTACACCTTC.

This chain links TRBV5-6 with TRBJ2-6; D unresolved. Germline CDR1 SGHDT, CDR2 YYEEEE. V was trimmed by 2 bases and J by 2 bases, leaving 14 bases between them. The CDR3 is 17 amino acids. CDR3 region: CASSFILGWTGANVLTF. CDR3 DNA sequence: TGTGCCAGCAGCTTTATCCTGGGGTGGACTGGGGCCAACGTCCTGACTTTC.

In regard to this clonotype: A much larger clone lies a single base off, so this may be a read error. The rearrangement uses TRBV5-5 and TRBJ2-7; D is possibly TRBD1 (6 bases). The CDR3 is 14 residues long. The germline V gene encodes CDR1 SGHKS and CDR2 YYEKEE (reference sequence). V was pared by 4 bases and J by 6 bases, with 17 bases between. The CDR3 is CASSLNTGCIEQYF. CDR3 nucleotides: TGTGCCAGCAGCCTCAATACAGGGTGTATCGAGCAGTACTTC.

The chain combines TRBV20-1 with TRBJ2-5; possible D gene TRBD1, 5 bases. The CDR3 loop spans 15 amino acids. The ends were cut back, 3 bases at V and 2 bases at J, with 16 bases in the middle. Germline lookup yields CDR1 DFQATT and CDR2 SNEGSKA (reference sequence). CDR3 residues: CSASRQGRSQETQYF. CDR3 DNA: TGCAGTGCTAGCCGCCAGGGTAGAAGTCAAGAGACCCAGTACTTC.

This clonotype turned up a few times. The V call is TRBV25-1, the J call TRBJ2-5, with 7 bases that match TRBD1. The J call may not be correct, given that the DNA end is closer to TRBJ2-7. CDR3 length: 16 residues. CDR1 is MGHDK, CDR2 SYGVNS, per germline. The CDR3 DNA sequence: TGTGCCAGCAGTGAATGGGGTCTGGACAGGAGATACGAGCAGTACTTC. As protein: CASSEWGLDRRYEQYF.

The V call is TRBV25-1, the J call TRBJ2-7; 7 nucleotides align to TRBD1. The DNA end is more similar to TRBJ2-5, so the J call may be wrong. Germline assignment: CDR1 MGHDK and CDR2 SYGVNS. This CDR3 region has 13 residues. CDR3 DNA sequence: TGTGCCAGCCGCTTAGGGGGCTCGGAGACCCAGTACTTC. Its translation is CASRLGGSETQYF.

This clonotype was counted a single time. The chain links TRBV28 to TRBJ1-2; D is unresolved. The CDR3 contains 15 residues. The ends were cut back, 5 bases at V and 5 bases at J, with 18 bases in the middle. The germline CDR1 and CDR2 sequences are MDHEN and SYDVKM. The CDR3 spells CASSTGIAPSYGYTF. CDR3 nucleotides: TGTGCCAGCAGTACCGGTATAGCCCCGTCATATGGCTACACCTTC.

The V call is TRBV5-6, the J call TRBJ1-6; the match to TRBD1 covers 10 bases. V lost 2 bases, J lost 8 bases, and 1 base stayed unmatched. CDR3 size: 14 residues. CDR1 and CDR2 (germline): SGHDT, YYEEEE. The CDR3 protein is CASSFGTGDSPLHF. In nucleotides, the CDR3 is TGTGCCAGCAGCTTCGGGACAGGGGATTCACCCCTCCACTTT. The whole variable domain, remainder taken from reference TRBV5-6 and TRBJ1-6, is DAGVTQSPTHLIKTRGQQVTLRCSPKSGHDTVSWYQQALGQGPQFIFQYYEEEERQRGNFPDRFSGHQFPNYSSELNVNALLLGDSALYLCASSFGTGDSPLHFGNGTRLTVT.